Presented here are 16 T cell receptor beta chains from one specimen sequenced in a study of T-cell memory formation after mild COVID-19. TCRdb used MiXCR to reprocess the 5' RACE reads, holding one entry per CDR3 protein. The sample has a few hundred thousand distinct CDR3 sequences, about 20% seen once. Sequenced: PBMCs or a T cell subset sorted from them (not recorded which). The receptors come from a man aged 18 to 30 who had mild COVID-19 (a few samples of this study predate the infection). Cell type and time point are not known.

This rearrangement joins TRBV5-1 to TRBJ2-2; weak D call: TRBD1 (5 bases). The ends were cut back, 1 base at V and 6 bases at J, with 10 bases in the middle. Germline lookup yields CDR1 SGHRS and CDR2 YFSETQ. The CDR3 has 14 amino acids. The CDR3 region has the DNA TGCGCCAGCAGCTTGTGGCAGGGTCCCGGGGAGCTGTTTTTT. Translation: CASSLWQGPGELFF.

This clonotype showed up just a few times. V and J are TRBV7-9 and TRBJ1-6, with a tentative D call TRBD1 (6 bases). Per germline, CDR1 SEHNR and CDR2 FQNEAQ (reference sequence). The CDR3 totals 13 residues. Trimming pared 7 bases from V and 10 bases from J, leaving 14 bases between. The CDR3 reads CASTAQGGSPLHF. CDR3 bases: TGTGCCAGCACCGCACAAGGGGGGTCACCCCTCCACTTT.

The rearrangement links TRBV27 to TRBJ1-6, with 7 bases fitting TRBD1. Germline CDR1 reads MNHEY; CDR2 reads SMNVEV (reference sequence). V lost 6 bases, J lost 7 bases, and 9 bases stayed unmatched. This CDR3 is built from 15 residues. The CDR3 protein is CASRPISGQNSPLHF. The CDR3 DNA is TGTGCCAGCAGACCTATCTCGGGACAGAATTCACCCCTCCACTTT.

This clonotype was detected a few times. The chain uses TRBV12-3 or TRBV12-4 and TRBJ2-6; D not resolved. The CDR3 sequence is 19 residues long. V was pared by 2 bases and J by 0 bases, with 17 bases between. As DNA, the CDR3 is TGTGCCAGCAGTTTAAGGGCAGCAGCCTCTAGCTCTGGGGCCAACGTCCTGACTTTC. Translation gives CASSLRAAASSSGANVLTF.

The rearrangement joins TRBV21-1 to TRBJ2-7. TRBV21-1 is recorded as a pseudogene. There are 16 residues in the CDR3. The CDR3 coding sequence is TGTGCCAGCAGCAAACTCGGCGGTGGCACTTCATACGAGCAGTACGTC. Amino acids: CASSKLGGGTSYEQYV.

V is TRBV7-9 and J is TRBJ1-1; 7 bases agree with TRBD1. Germline values: CDR1 SEHNR, CDR2 FQNEAQ (reference sequence). The CDR3 spans 18 residues. V was pared by 5 bases and J by 3 bases, with 18 bases of the junction left unmatched. The CDR3 DNA follows: TGTGCCAGCAGCCTCGACTTATCTAGACAGGGAAGGGACACTGAAGCTTTCTTT. As protein: CASSLDLSRQGRDTEAFF.

The J gene is TRBJ2-5, the V gene TRBV7-9; 9 bases map to TRBD2. CDR3 size: 14 residues. J gave up 5 bases and V 3 bases, and 4 bases lay outside the gene matches. From germline, CDR1 is SEHNR and CDR2 FQNEAQ (reference sequence). The CDR3 reads CASSFSGGLETQYF. The CDR3 DNA reads TGTGCCAGCAGCTTTAGCGGGGGCTTGGAGACCCAGTACTTC.

This clonotype appeared a few times. This chain links TRBV29-1 with TRBJ1-4; D is unclear. Germline-derived CDR1 and CDR2 are SQVTM and ANQGSEA. This CDR3 is 16 amino acids long. V lost 4 bases and J lost 5, with 20 bases in between. The CDR3 sequence: CSVVSSTQHGNEKLFF. The DNA of the CDR3 is TGCAGCGTTGTTTCATCCACGCAGCATGGCAATGAAAAACTGTTTTTT.

The chain has TRBV10-1 and TRBJ1-2, with 10 nucleotides matching TRBD1. This CDR3 region has 14 residues. Unmatched junction bases numbered 9, after V lost 10 bases and J lost 4 bases. The V gene's germline CDR1 is WNHNN and CDR2 SYGVQD (reference sequence). DNA for the CDR3: TGCGCCACCGCCCCGGGACAGGGGTCCTATGGCTACACCTTC. This translates into CATAPGQGSYGYTF.

The V gene is TRBV27, the J gene TRBJ2-4; possible D gene TRBD1, 6 bases. There are 15 residues in the CDR3. The germline gives CDR1 MNHEY, CDR2 SMNVEV (reference sequence). The germline V and J ends were trimmed by 5 bases and 0 bases, with 11 bases remaining between them. The CDR3 here is CASSRNRVAKNIQYF. In nucleotides, the CDR3 is TGTGCCAGCAGTCGGAACAGGGTAGCCAAAAACATTCAGTACTTC.

The rearrangement links TRBV9 to TRBJ1-4; D gene ambiguous. V was pared by 0 bases and J by 4 bases, with 13 bases between. The CDR3 is made up of 16 amino acids. CDR1 is SGDLS, CDR2 YYNGEE, per germline. The CDR3 sequence is CASSVGGATHNEKLFF. DNA for the CDR3: TGTGCCAGCAGCGTAGGCGGAGCTACTCATAATGAAAAACTGTTTTTT.

This clonotype was detected ten times or more. This rearrangement joins TRBV5-1 to TRBJ2-5; 7 bases are a match to TRBD1. The CDR3 is 13 amino acids. Germline CDR1 is SGHRS and CDR2 is YFSETQ. With V trimmed by 4 bases and J by 3 bases, 3 bases remained unmatched. The DNA for the CDR3 is TGCGCCAGCAGCGATGGGACAGAAGAGACCCAGTACTTC. This sequence encodes CASSDGTEETQYF. Using reference TRBV5-1 and TRBJ2-5 for the parts outside the CDR3, the full variable domain is KAGVTQTPRYLIKTRGQQVTLSCSPISGHRSVSWYQQTPGQGLQFLFEYFSETQRNKGNFPGRFSGRQFSNSRSEMNVSTLELGDSALYLCASSDGTEETQYFGPGTRLLVL.

The chain recombines TRBV20-1 with TRBJ1-3; 7 bases line up with TRBD1. With 6 bases clipped from V and 7 bases from J, the junction kept 18 bases outside the gene matches. Germline V lookup: CDR1 DFQATT, CDR2 SNEGSKA (reference sequence). The CDR3 is 16 amino acids. CDR3 in amino acids: CSAPAGAGGAFNTIYF. DNA of the CDR3: TGCAGTGCACCCGCAGGGGCAGGGGGTGCCTTCAACACCATATATTTT.

This clonotype occurred once. The V gene is TRBV7-3, the J gene TRBJ1-1, with D possibly TRBD1 on 6 matching bases. This CDR3 has 14 residues. Trimming took off 5 bases at V and 3 bases at J, with 13 bases between the two ends. CDR1 and CDR2 (germline): SGHTA, FQGTGA. The CDR3: CASSRRGGDTEAFF. CDR3 bases: TGTGCCAGCAGCAGGAGGGGGGGAGACACTGAAGCTTTCTTT. The complete variable domain, with remaining parts taken from reference TRBV7-3 and TRBJ1-1, reads GAGVSQTPSNKVTEKGKYVELRCDPISGHTALYWYRQSLGQGPEFLIYFQGTGAADDSGLPNDRFFAVRPEGSVSTLKIQRTERGDSAVYLCASSRRGGDTEAFFGQGTRLTVV.

This clonotype was picked up many times. The CDR3 DNA follows: TGTGCCAGCAGCTCACAGGGCTGGGGGACCCAGTACTTC. This codes for CASSSQGWGTQYF. This chain uses TRBV7-9 with TRBJ2-5, with D perhaps TRBD1 (6 bases). The CDR3 runs 13 residues. Germline lookup yields CDR1 SEHNR and CDR2 FQNEAQ (reference sequence). Between the trimmed V and J ends, which lost 4 bases and 7 bases, there was a span of 13 bases.

This clonotype has a handful of counts. The rearrangement joins TRBV20-1 to TRBJ1-1; TRBD1 is a possible D gene (5 bases). The CDR3 extends over 15 amino acids. In germline, CDR1 is DFQATT, CDR2 SNEGSKA (reference sequence). V dropped 0 bases and J dropped 3 bases, with 14 bases sitting between them. This CDR3 is CSARDPQGSYTEAFF. CDR3 DNA sequence: TGCAGTGCTAGAGATCCGCAGGGTTCGTACACTGAAGCTTTCTTT.